This TCR beta chain was sequenced during a study of regulatory T cells in long-lasting Graves disease. This CDR3 comprises 15 residues. V lost 0 bases to trimming and J lost 0 bases, with 11 bases between them. Germline V gives CDR1 SQVTM, CDR2 ANQGSEA. The TCR beta library used iRepertoire HTBI primers with Arm-PCR amplification of CDR3. TCRdb itself ran the multiplex PCR reads through MiXCR, one entry per CDR3 protein. The sample holds hundreds of thousands of distinct CDR3 sequences, 15% to 20% seen once. Time point described: newly diagnosed GD, antithyroid drugs for less than 3 months. Researchers made the TCR library from RNA that was extracted from PBMCs. The authors diagnosed Graves' disease using American Thyroid Association guidelines. This clonotype showed up many times. These data are also associated with another study on T cells in Graves' hyperthyroidism and ophthalmopathy. That investigation notes: Researchers ran a first-round RT-PCR on the TCR CDR3 using the HTBI primer set.

The sequences come from peripheral blood mononuclear cells (PBMCs), collected at new diagnosis, from a patient treated with antithyroid drugs. This TCR was sampled from a woman between 25 and 40 years old with Graves disease. The chain uses TRBV29-1 and TRBJ1-1; D gene uncertain. CDR3 coding DNA: TGCAGCGTTGAAGATCCAGAGAGCCTGAACACTGAAGCTTTCTTT. The encoded protein is CSVEDPESLNTEAFF.